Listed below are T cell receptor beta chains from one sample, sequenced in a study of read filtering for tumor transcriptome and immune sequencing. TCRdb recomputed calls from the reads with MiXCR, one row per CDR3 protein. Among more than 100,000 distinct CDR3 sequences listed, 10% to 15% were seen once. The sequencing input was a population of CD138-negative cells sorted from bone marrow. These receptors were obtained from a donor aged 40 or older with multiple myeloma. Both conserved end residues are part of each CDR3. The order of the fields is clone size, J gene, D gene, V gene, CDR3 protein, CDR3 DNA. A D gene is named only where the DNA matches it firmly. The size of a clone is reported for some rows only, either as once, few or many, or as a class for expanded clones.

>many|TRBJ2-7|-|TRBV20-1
CSARDQAGIPYEQYF
TGCAGTGCTAGAGATCAGGCGGGCATTCCCTACGAGCAGTACTTC
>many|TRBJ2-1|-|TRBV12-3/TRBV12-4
CASSRTEVWNEQFF
TGTGCCAGCAGTCGGACGGAGGTGTGGAATGAGCAGTTCTTC
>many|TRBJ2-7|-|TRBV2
CASSEASGRSYEQYF
TGTGCCAGCAGCGAGGCGTCCGGGAGATCGTACGAGCAGTACTTC
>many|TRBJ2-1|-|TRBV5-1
CASSLNLGASYNEQFF
TGCGCCAGCAGCTTGAATCTAGGGGCCTCCTACAATGAGCAGTTCTTC
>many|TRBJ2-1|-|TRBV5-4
CASSFGQLEQFF
TGTGCCAGCAGCTTCGGACAGCTTGAGCAGTTCTTC
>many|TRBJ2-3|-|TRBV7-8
CASTRRSAGSTDTQYF
TGTGCCAGTACTAGAAGATCGGCTGGTAGCACAGATACGCAGTATTTT
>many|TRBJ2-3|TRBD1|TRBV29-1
CSVAGQGTTDTQYF
TGCAGCGTTGCCGGACAGGGGACCACAGATACGCAGTATTTT
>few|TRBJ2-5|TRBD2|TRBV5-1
CASSLNPGLAGKETQYF
TGCGCCAGCAGCTTAAACCCGGGACTAGCGGGAAAAGAGACCCAGTACTTC
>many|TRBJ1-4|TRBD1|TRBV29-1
CSVTQGGNEKLFF
TGCAGCGTTACCCAGGGGGGTAATGAAAAACTGTTTTTT
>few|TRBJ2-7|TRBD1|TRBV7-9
CASSSTGQLREQYF
TGTGCCAGCAGCTCGACAGGGCAGTTGCGCGAGCAGTACTTC
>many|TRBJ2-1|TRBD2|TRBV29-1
CSDKLAGGPNEQFF
TGCAGCGACAAACTAGCGGGAGGGCCGAATGAGCAGTTCTTC
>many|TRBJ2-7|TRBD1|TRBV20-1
CSAPTGVEQYF
TGCAGTGCTCCTACAGGGGTCGAGCAGTACTTC
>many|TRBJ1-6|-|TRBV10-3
CAISDSGGQISPLHF
TGTGCCATCAGCGACTCTGGGGGACAAATATCACCCCTCCACTTT
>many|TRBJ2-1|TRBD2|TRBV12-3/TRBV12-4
CASNKRGLAGNEQFF
TGTGCCAGCAATAAGCGGGGACTAGCGGGAAATGAGCAGTTCTTC
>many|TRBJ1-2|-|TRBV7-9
CASSPHMLREVDGYTF
TGTGCCAGCAGCCCGCATATGCTCCGGGAAGTTGATGGCTACACCTTC
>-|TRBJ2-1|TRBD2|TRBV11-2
CTSSLRRLAGGLSGNEQFF
TGTACCAGCAGCTTACGCCGACTAGCGGGAGGGTTATCGGGCAATGAGCAGTTCTTC
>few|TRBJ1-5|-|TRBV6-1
CASSQIGNQPQHF
TGTGCCAGCAGTCAGATTGGCAATCAGCCCCAGCATTTT
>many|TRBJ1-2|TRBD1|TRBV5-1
CASSFDRDYGYTF
TGCGCCAGCAGCTTTGACAGGGACTATGGCTACACCTTC
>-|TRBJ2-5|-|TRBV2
CASSDDQETQYF
TGTGCCAGCAGTGATGACCAAGAGACCCAGTACTTC
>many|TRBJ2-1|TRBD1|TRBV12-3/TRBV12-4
CASRLGDRGLYNEQFF
TGTGCCAGCAGGCTAGGGGACAGGGGTCTATACAATGAGCAGTTCTTC
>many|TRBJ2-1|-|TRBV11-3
CASSSRDLQFF
TGTGCCAGCAGCTCCCGGGACTTACAGTTCTTC
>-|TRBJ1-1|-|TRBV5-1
CASSLASDAEAFF
TGCGCCAGCAGCTTGGCCTCAGACGCTGAAGCTTTCTTT
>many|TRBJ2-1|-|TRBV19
CASSPLGYEQFF
TGTGCCAGTAGTCCCTTGGGCTATGAGCAGTTCTTC
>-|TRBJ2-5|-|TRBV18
CASSPETSRETQYF
TGTGCCAGCTCACCCGAGACTAGTCGAGAGACCCAGTACTTC
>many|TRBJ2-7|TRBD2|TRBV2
CASSREGRSYEQYF
TGTGCCAGCAGTAGGGAGGGCCGGTCCTACGAGCAGTACTTC
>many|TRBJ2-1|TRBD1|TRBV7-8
CASGTGINEQFF
TGTGCCAGCGGGACAGGTATCAATGAGCAGTTCTTC
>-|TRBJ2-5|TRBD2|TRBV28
CASDLGLAGGETQYF
TGTGCCAGTGATCTGGGACTAGCGGGAGGGGAGACCCAGTACTTC
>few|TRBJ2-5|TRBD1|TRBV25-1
CASKKAGTEQETQYF
TGTGCCAGCAAAAAGGCCGGGACAGAACAAGAGACCCAGTACTTC
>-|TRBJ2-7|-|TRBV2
CGSRRHYEQHF
TGTGGCAGCAGGCGACACTACGAGCAGCACTTC
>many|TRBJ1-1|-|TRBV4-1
CASSQVIRGAEAFF
TGCGCCAGCAGCCAAGTTATCCGGGGCGCTGAAGCTTTCTTT
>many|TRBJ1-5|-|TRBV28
CASFEQGNNQPQHF
TGTGCCAGCTTCGAACAGGGCAACAATCAGCCCCAGCATTTT
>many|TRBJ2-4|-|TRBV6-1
CASREVVGAQNIQYF
TGTGCCAGCAGGGAGGTAGTGGGGGCCCAAAACATTCAGTACTTC